This T cell receptor beta chain was identified in a study of blood T cell repertoires in COVID-19. Study overall: T cells, B-cell-depleted T cells, or PBMCs provided the cDNA or gDNA that served as material.

The V segment lost 2 bases and the J segment 2 bases; nucleotides outside the gene matches: 5. CDR3 length: 15 residues. Germline V CDR1 and CDR2: SGHRS, YFSETQ. Methods used by the authors: It was from reference gene primer amplification that nucleated cell counts were estimated. This table comes from immunoSEQ multiplex PCR, and its TCRdb copy is limited to in-frame clones, with some not included. V and J calls and clone size come straight from that table; D and trimming were deduced from the DNA. This table has some 24,000 clones, more than 75% appearing once. This clone was found once. Source material: peripheral blood. The TCR sequence derives from a man aged 45 to 65 with active COVID-19. The chain joins TRBV5-1 to TRBJ2-7; TRBD1 matches 9 bases. For the CDR3, the DNA is TGCGCCAGCAGCTTCCAGGGACAGGGCCCCTACGAGCAGTACTTC. It encodes CASSFQGQGPYEQYF.